The entry below gives a single T cell receptor (beta chain) sequence along with its context. Its antigen has not been determined. Nothing much larger sits one base from this clone, and base qualities are not available. This sample stems from a study of yellow fever vaccine responses in identical twins (dated by TCRdb to 2017 to 2018). Regarding the study in general: In identical twins, the study followed T cell clones that responded to the vaccine with precision. Findings and caveats that apply to the study as a whole: According to the authors, in identical twins the way T cells responded to vaccination appeared partly convergent and partly personalized.

Receptors were amplified or captured by RT-PCR. Sequencing took place on an Illumina HiSeq 2500. TCRdb itself trimmed the public reads at Q25 with fastp, ran MiXCR and retained productive beta chains. Each entry merges the rows of one CDR3 protein and shows their most common DNA and genes. This sample lists approximately 3,500 distinct CDR3 sequences; approximately 87% were detected once. The top ten hold 1.5% to 2% of the sample. This TCR was sampled from a woman between 18 and 29 years old who received the yellow fever vaccine. Donor details come from another sample of the same person, matched by shared clones. The material was T cells from blood (PBMCs), unsorted or a sorted subset (not recorded which), obtained before or after yellow fever vaccination (not recorded which).

The CDR3 protein sequence reads: CASSPQVLEQYF. The DNA sequence is as follows: TGTGCCAGCAGCCCCCAGGTATTAGAGCAGTACTTC. Recombination linked TRBV11-1 to TRBJ2-7; no D gene call is confident. CDR1 and CDR2, per the germline V gene (reference sequence), are SGHAT and FQDESV. The junction carries 12 bases between V and J, which are trimmed by 5 bases and 7 bases respectively. The CDR3, from cysteine to phenylalanine, totals 12 residues. Just the 36-base CDR3 DNA is kept, in frame starting at base 1.